The sequence of this T cell receptor (beta chain) was determined in a study of blood T cell repertoires in COVID-19. Study-wide context: Sites across the United States, Italy and Spain contributed samples from acute and convalescent COVID-19. PBMCs, B-cell-depleted T cells, or T cells were the source of the cDNA or gDNA that made up the material.

Methods used by the authors: Estimation of nucleated cell counts was performed using reference gene primer amplification. Produced via immunoSEQ multiplex PCR; TCRdb's table is partial and in-frame only. That table is the source of V, J and clone size, and D and trimming were worked out from the DNA. The sample has fewer than 150,000 clones, about 85% seen once. The sequence was obtained from a human donor in a cohort sampled during active COVID-19. The source material was peripheral blood.

CDR3 DNA: TGCGCCAGCAGCGGGGGACAGGGGAGAGGAACTGAAGCTTTCTTT. It encodes CASSGGQGRGTEAFF. This rearrangement joins TRBV5-1 to TRBJ1-1, with TRBD1 matching 10 bases. After removal of 4 bases from V and 5 bases from J, the junction contained 8 bases not matched to a gene. The CDR3 sequence is 15 residues long. Germline CDR1 and CDR2: SGHRS and YFSETQ.